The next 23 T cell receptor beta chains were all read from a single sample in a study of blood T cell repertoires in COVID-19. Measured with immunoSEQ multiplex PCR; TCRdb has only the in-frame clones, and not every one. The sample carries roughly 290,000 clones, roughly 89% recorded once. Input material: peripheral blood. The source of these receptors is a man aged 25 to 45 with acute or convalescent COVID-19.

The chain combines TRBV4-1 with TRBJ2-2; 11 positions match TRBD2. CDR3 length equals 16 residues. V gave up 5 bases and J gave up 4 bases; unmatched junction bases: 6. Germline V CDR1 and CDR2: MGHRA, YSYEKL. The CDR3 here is CASSETSGSFTGELFF. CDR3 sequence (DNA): TGCGCCAGCAGCGAAACTAGCGGGAGTTTCACCGGGGAGCTGTTTTTT.

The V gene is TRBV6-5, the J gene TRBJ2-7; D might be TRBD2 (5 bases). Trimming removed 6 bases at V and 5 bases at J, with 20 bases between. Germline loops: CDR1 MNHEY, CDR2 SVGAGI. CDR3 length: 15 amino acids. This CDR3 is CASRKPPARADEQYF. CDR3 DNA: TGTGCCAGCAGAAAACCCCCGGCTAGAGCGGACGAGCAGTACTTC.

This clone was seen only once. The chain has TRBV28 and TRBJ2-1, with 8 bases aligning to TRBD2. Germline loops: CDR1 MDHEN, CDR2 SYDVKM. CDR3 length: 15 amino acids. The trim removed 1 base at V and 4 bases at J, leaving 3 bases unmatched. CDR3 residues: CASSLFGGGYNEQFF. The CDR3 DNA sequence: TGTGCCAGCAGTTTATTTGGCGGGGGGTACAATGAGCAGTTCTTC.

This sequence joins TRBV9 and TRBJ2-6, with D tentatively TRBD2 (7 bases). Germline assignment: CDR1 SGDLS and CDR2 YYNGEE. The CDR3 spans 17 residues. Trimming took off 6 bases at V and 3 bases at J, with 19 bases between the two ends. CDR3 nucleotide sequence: TGTGCCAGCACCGCCAGGGAGGGGGGAAGTGGGGCCAACGTCCTGACTTTC. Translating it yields CASTAREGGSGANVLTF. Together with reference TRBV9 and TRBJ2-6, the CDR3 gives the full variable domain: DSGVTQTPKHLITATGQRVTLRCSPRSGDLSVYWYQQSLDQGLQFLIQYYNGEERAKGNILERFSAQQFPDLHSELNLSSLELGDSALYFCASTAREGGSGANVLTFGAGSRLTVL.

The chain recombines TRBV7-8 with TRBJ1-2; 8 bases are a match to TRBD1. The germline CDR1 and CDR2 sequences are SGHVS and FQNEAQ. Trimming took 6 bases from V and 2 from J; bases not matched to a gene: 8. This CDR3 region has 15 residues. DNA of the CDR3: TGTGCCAGCAGTCTAAAGACAGGGGCGAACTATGGCTACACCTTC. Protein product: CASSLKTGANYGYTF. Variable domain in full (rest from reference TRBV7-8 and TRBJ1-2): GAGVSQSPRYKVAKRGQDVALRCDPISGHVSLFWYQQALGQGPEFLTYFQNEAQLDKSGLPSDRFFAERPEGSVSTLKIQRTQQEDSAVYLCASSLKTGANYGYTFGSGTRLTVV.

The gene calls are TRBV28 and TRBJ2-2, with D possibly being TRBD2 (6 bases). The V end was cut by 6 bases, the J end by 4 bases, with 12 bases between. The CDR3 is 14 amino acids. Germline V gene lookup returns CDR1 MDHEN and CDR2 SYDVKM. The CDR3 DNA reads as TGTGCCAGCAGATCAGGGACTCCCACCGGGGAGCTGTTTTTT. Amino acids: CASRSGTPTGELFF.

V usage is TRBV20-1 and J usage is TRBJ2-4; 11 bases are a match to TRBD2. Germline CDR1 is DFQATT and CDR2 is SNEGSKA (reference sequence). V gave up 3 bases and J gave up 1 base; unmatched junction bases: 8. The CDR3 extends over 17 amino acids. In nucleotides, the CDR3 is TGCAGTGCTAGTACACTAGCGGGGGCTGGGGCCAAAAACATTCAGTACTTC. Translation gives CSASTLAGAGAKNIQYF.

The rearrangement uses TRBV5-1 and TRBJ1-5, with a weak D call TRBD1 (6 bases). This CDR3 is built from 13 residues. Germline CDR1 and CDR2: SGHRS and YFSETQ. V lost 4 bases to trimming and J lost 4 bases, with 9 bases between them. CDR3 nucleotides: TGCGCCAGCAGCACTGGACAGAATCAGCCCCAGCATTTT. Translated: CASSTGQNQPQHF. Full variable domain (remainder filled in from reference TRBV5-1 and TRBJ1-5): KAGVTQTPRYLIKTRGQQVTLSCSPISGHRSVSWYQQTPGQGLQFLFEYFSETQRNKGNFPGRFSGRQFSNSRSEMNVSTLELGDSALYLCASSTGQNQPQHFGDGTRLSIL.

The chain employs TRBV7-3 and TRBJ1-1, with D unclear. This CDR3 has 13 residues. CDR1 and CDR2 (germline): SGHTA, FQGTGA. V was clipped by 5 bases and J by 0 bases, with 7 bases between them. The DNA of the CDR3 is TGTGCCAGCAGCACCAACATGAACACTGAAGCTTTCTTT. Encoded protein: CASSTNMNTEAFF.

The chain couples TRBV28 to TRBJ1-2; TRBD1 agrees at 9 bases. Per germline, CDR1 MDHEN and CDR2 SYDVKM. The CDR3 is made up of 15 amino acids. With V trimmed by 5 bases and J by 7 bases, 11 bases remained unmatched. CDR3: CASSPRHRGLGGYTF. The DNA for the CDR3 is TGTGCCAGCAGTCCCCGGCACAGGGGGCTGGGTGGCTACACCTTC.

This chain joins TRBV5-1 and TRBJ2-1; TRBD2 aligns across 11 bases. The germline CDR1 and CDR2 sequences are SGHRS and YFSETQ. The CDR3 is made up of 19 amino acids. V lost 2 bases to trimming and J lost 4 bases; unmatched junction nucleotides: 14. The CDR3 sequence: CASSFQGATSGGYYNEQFF. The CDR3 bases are TGCGCCAGCAGCTTCCAGGGGGCAACTAGCGGGGGTTATTACAATGAGCAGTTCTTC.

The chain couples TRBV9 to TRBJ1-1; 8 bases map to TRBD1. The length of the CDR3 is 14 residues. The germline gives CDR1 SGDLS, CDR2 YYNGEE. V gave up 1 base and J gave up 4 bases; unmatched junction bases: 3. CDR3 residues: CASSVKGQGTEAFF. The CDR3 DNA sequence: TGTGCCAGCAGCGTAAAAGGACAGGGCACTGAAGCTTTCTTT.

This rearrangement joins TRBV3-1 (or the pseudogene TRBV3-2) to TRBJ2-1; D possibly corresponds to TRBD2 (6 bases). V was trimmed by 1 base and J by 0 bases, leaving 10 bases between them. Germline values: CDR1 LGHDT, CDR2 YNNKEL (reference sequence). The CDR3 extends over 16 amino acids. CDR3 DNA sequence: TGTGCCAGCAGCCAAGTTAGCGGCAGCTCCTACAATGAGCAGTTCTTC. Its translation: CASSQVSGSSYNEQFF.

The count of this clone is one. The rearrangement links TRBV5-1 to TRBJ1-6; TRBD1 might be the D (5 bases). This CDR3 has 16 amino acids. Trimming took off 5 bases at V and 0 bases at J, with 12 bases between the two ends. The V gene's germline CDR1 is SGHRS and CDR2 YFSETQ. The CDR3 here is CASRGTQSSYNSPLHF. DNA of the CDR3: TGCGCCAGCAGAGGGACTCAGAGCTCCTATAATTCACCCCTCCACTTT.

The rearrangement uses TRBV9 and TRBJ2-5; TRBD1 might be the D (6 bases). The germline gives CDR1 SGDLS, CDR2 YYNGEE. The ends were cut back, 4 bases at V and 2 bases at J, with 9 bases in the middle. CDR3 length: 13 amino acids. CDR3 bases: TGTGCCAGCAGCCCCCAGGGGCAAGAGACCCAGTACTTC. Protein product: CASSPQGQETQYF.

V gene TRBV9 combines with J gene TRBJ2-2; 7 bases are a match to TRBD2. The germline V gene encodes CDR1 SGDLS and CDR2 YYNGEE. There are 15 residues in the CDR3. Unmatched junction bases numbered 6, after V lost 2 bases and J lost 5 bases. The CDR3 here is CASSVGGGVTGELFF. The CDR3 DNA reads TGTGCCAGCAGCGTCGGCGGGGGAGTAACCGGGGAGCTGTTTTTT.

CDR3 sequence reads: CASSGPAGGTANYGYTF. DNA for the CDR3: TGTGCCAGCAGTGGGCCGGCAGGGGGAACAGCTAACTATGGCTACACCTTC. J is TRBJ1-2 and V is TRBV2; 7 bases fit TRBD1. V trimming: 4 bases; J trimming: 0 bases; junction bases outside the gene matches: 11. Germline values: CDR1 SNHLY, CDR2 FYNNEI. This CDR3 region has 17 residues.

The CDR3 is CASSEAWDRPFYEQYF. The CDR3 DNA reads TGTGCCAGCAGTGAAGCGTGGGACAGGCCTTTTTACGAGCAGTACTTC. The genes are TRBV6-1 and TRBJ2-7; 8 bases are shared with TRBD1. The CDR3 is 16 amino acids. Germline trimming cut 0 bases from V and 4 bases from J; bases unmatched to any gene: 8. Germline V CDR1 and CDR2: MNHNS, SASEGT.

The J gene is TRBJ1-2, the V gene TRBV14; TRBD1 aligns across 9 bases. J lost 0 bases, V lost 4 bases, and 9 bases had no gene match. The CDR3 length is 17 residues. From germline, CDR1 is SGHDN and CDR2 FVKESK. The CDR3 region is CASSPAPGQGPNYGYTF. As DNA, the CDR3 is TGTGCCAGCAGCCCCGCTCCGGGACAGGGTCCTAACTATGGCTACACCTTC. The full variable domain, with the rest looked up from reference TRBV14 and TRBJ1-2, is EAGVTQFPSHSVIEKGQTVTLRCDPISGHDNLYWYRRVMGKEIKFLLHFVKESKQDESGMPNNRFLAERTGGTYSTLKVQPAELEDSGVYFCASSPAPGQGPNYGYTFGSGTRLTVV.

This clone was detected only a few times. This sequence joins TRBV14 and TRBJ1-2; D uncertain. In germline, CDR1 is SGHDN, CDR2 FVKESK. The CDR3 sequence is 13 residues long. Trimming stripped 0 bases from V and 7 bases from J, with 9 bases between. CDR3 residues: CASSQDTVFGYTF. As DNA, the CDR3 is TGTGCCAGCAGCCAAGACACGGTTTTTGGCTACACCTTC.

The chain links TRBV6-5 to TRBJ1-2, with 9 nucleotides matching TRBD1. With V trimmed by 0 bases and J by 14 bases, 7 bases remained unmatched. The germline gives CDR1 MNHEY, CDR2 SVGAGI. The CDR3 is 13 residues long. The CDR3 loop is CASSYSGQGGTTF. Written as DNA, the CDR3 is TGTGCCAGCAGTTACTCGGGACAGGGTGGCACTACCTTC.

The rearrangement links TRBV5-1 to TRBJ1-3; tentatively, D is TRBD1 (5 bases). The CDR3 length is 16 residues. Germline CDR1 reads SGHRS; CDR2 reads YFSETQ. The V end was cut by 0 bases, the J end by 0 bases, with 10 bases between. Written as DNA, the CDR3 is TGCGCCAGCAGCTTGGGACAGTCCGGCTCTGGAAACACCATATATTTT. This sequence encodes CASSLGQSGSGNTIYF.

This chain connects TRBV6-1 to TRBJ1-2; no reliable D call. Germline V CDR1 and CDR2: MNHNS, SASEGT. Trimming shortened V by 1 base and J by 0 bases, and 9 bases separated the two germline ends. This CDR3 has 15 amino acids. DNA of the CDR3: TGTGCCAGCAGTGAAGAACACAGAACTAACTATGGCTACACCTTC. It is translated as CASSEEHRTNYGYTF.